This T cell receptor (beta chain) appears in the sequencing data of a study of CD8 T cells in Susac syndrome. With random hexamers, reverse transcription was performed on 0.5 to 1 ug of RNA. TCRdb redid the calling of the immunoSEQ multiplex PCR reads with MiXCR, one entry per CDR3 protein. Of more than 200,000 distinct CDR3 sequences in the sample, roughly 95% were seen once. Sequenced material: CD4+ T cells from PBMCs. The sequence was obtained from a human donor with multiple sclerosis.

CDR3 in amino acids: CASSLRTGPNQPQHF. The CDR3 DNA sequence: TGTGCCAGCAGTCTTCGGACAGGGCCCAATCAGCCCCAGCATTTT. V and J are TRBV6-5 and TRBJ1-5, with 8 bases matching TRBD1. The CDR3 is 15 residues long. V lost 5 bases to trimming and J lost 3 bases; unmatched junction nucleotides: 6. Germline CDR1 MNHEY, CDR2 SVGAGI.